This T cell receptor (beta chain) was profiled in a study of identical twins. Broader study findings: The authors noted that invariant MAIT and iNKT cells could partly confound zero-insertion analyses. Carriage of fewer insertions was seen in abundant cord blood beta clonotypes, whereas memory repertoires showed none.

This clonotype was seen ten or more times. The antigen is not known. Addition of a universal primer site occurred through template switching, and cDNA carried unique molecular identifiers. TCRdb processed the 5' RACE reads anew with MiXCR; each CDR3 protein has one entry. This sample yields some 660,000 distinct CDR3 sequences, of which 8.6% are seen a single time; approximately 0.94% belongs to the top ten. This sample also appeared in a second study, on yellow fever vaccine responses in identical twins.

The sequenced sample was PBMCs. This receptor was taken from a woman aged 18-29 years in good health.

CDR3 loop: CASLDNNINNSPLHF. Written as DNA, the CDR3 is TGTGCCAGCCTGGACAATAACATAAATAATTCACCCCTCCACTTT. The chain is built from TRBV12-3 or TRBV12-4 and TRBJ1-6; TRBD1 is a possible D gene (5 bases). The CDR3 is 15 residues long. Trimming left V 8 bases short and J 5 bases short, with 16 bases between.